This T cell receptor (beta chain) was found in a study of shared clonotypes between healthy human individuals. Study observations and caveats: Rarefaction analysis demonstrated incomplete sorted-subset sequencing notwithstanding large depth.

V lost 0 bases and J lost 4, with 14 bases in between. Per the germline V gene, CDR1 is SGDLS and CDR2 is YYNGEE. CDR3 length: 16 amino acids. Remarks on this clone: Its antigen remains unknown.

Method: immunoSEQ multiplex PCR; TCRdb's copy keeps in-frame clones and lacks some. The table includes some 2.3 million clones, more than 85% detected once. The TCR originated in a man younger than 30 in good health. Some clones in this sample may be carry-over from other donors' samples. Sequencing was done on a sample of naive CD4+ T cells from PBMCs. Subset defined: CD45RA+ positively selected. The chain couples TRBV9 to TRBJ1-3; D not certain. CDR3 residues: CASSVVGRIGGNTIYF. In DNA form, the CDR3 reads TGTGCCAGCAGCGTAGTCGGACGGATAGGGGGAAACACCATATATTTT.